A single sample gave rise to the 18 T cell receptor beta chains below, sequenced in a study of T cell changes during pregnancy in multiple sclerosis (dated 2019 in TCRdb). To prepare the library, the immunoSEQ multiplex PCR assay was applied. This is the immuneACCESS table as TCRdb keeps it, with only in-frame sequences that have V and J called. A part of the clones is gone; compared with another copy, unresolved V genes explain less than half, and the rest is unexplained. The table for this sample lists 25,000 to 30,000 clones; around 90% of them were counted only once. Around 0.7% of the sample is held by the ten biggest clonotypes. The specimen was CD4+ T cells from peripheral blood mononuclear cells, collected in the first trimester of pregnancy. Receptors originate from a female donor with multiple sclerosis, enrolled in a pregnancy study.

The J gene is TRBJ1-1, the V gene TRBV18, with D perhaps TRBD1 (5 bases). CDR1 is KGHSH, CDR2 LQKENI, per germline. Trimming shortened V by 3 bases and J by 6 bases, and 14 bases separated the two germline ends. This CDR3 has 14 amino acids. The CDR3 spells CASSPLRGDSEAFF. CDR3 bases: TGTGCCAGCTCACCTCTAAGAGGGGACTCTGAAGCTTTCTTT.

The chain has TRBV7-9 and TRBJ2-7, with a weak D call TRBD2 (6 bases). This CDR3 is 14 amino acids long. Germline V gene data show CDR1 as SEHNR and CDR2 as FQNEAQ (reference sequence). V lost 3 bases and J lost 0, with 9 bases in between. The chain's CDR3 is CASSFVRDSYEQYF. CDR3 nucleotides: TGTGCCAGCAGCTTCGTGCGGGACTCCTACGAGCAGTACTTC.

J is TRBJ1-3 and V is TRBV7-9; D is unclear. Germline CDR1 reads SEHNR; CDR2 reads FQNEAQ (reference sequence). This CDR3 has 14 residues. V was shortened by 4 bases and J by 0 bases, with 7 bases between the two germline ends. DNA for the CDR3: TGTGCCAGCAGCTCTCCGAGCTCTGGAAACACCATATATTTT. This codes for CASSSPSSGNTIYF.

The chain links TRBV5-4 to TRBJ1-3, with 9 positions matching TRBD1. CDR1 is SGHNT and CDR2 is YYREEE in the germline V gene (reference sequence). The CDR3 spans 15 residues. Germline trimming cut 2 bases from V and 2 bases from J; bases unmatched to any gene: 2. Written as DNA, the CDR3 is TGTGCCAGCAGCTTACAGGGGGCTACTGGAAACACCATATATTTT. This encodes CASSLQGATGNTIYF.

J is TRBJ2-1 and V is TRBV5-1; TRBD1 is a possible D gene (5 bases). V lost 0 bases to trimming and J lost 5 bases, with 12 bases between them. Per the germline V gene, CDR1 is SGHRS and CDR2 is YFSETQ. The CDR3 extends over 15 amino acids. The CDR3 loop is CASSLGGPSNNEQFF. Here the CDR3 DNA reads TGCGCCAGCAGCTTGGGGGGCCCCTCTAACAATGAGCAGTTCTTC.

CDR3 in amino acids: CASSFGQGQGYTF. The CDR3 nucleotides are TGTGCCAGCAGCTTTGGACAGGGACAGGGCTACACCTTC. The chain joins TRBV7-2 to TRBJ1-2, with 8 bases identical to TRBD1. CDR3 size: 13 residues. Per the germline V gene, CDR1 is SGHTA and CDR2 is FQGNSA. The V and J ends lost 3 bases and 8 bases, in that order; junction bases with no gene match: 5.

This chain joins TRBV30 and TRBJ2-1; unclear D gene. V was cut by 3 bases and J by 8 bases, with 14 bases left in between. CDR3 length equals 13 residues. CDR1 and CDR2 (germline): GTSNPN, SVGIG (reference sequence). CDR3 bases: TGTGCCTGGAGAAGACTGGCGGTGCATGAGCAGTTCTTC. Its translation is CAWRRLAVHEQFF.

The rearrangement links TRBV5-1 to TRBJ2-2; the match to TRBD2 covers 8 bases. The germline V gene has CDR1 SGHRS and CDR2 YFSETQ. V was pared by 0 bases and J by 7 bases, with 2 bases of the junction left unmatched. The CDR3 extends over 14 amino acids. The CDR3 DNA reads as TGCGCCAGCAGCTTGGCCGGGAGGGGCGGGGAGCTGTTTTTT. This codes for CASSLAGRGGELFF.

This chain uses TRBV11-2 with TRBJ2-7; D may be TRBD2 (6 bases). V gave up 5 bases and J gave up 0 bases, with 14 bases separating them. The CDR3 contains 15 residues. Germline V gene lookup returns CDR1 SGHAT and CDR2 FQNNGV. CDR3: CASSQTSLPSYEQYF. As DNA, the CDR3 is TGTGCCAGCAGCCAAACTAGCTTACCCTCCTACGAGCAGTACTTC.

A note on this clone: No conserved phenylalanine or tryptophan ends this CDR3, so it is likely a read error. The limits of the CDR3 on the DNA are not certain, so only TCRdb's listed CDR3 is given. The chain combines TRBV20-1 with TRBJ1-1. CDR1 is DFQATT and CDR2 is SNEGSKA in the germline V gene (reference sequence). The CDR3 has 8 residues if both end residues are counted. CDR3: CSASPHSI.

The genes are TRBV4-3 and TRBJ2-1; TRBD1 aligns across 7 bases. The CDR3 sequence is 14 residues long. J gave up 5 bases and V 0 bases, and 1 base lay outside the gene matches. The germline gives CDR1 LGHNA, CDR2 YSLEER. CDR3 loop: CASSQDDRDNEQFF. CDR3 bases: TGCGCCAGCAGCCAAGATGACAGGGACAATGAGCAGTTCTTC.

CDR3 nucleotide sequence: TGCAGCGTAGATTCTAGCGGGGGGACAGATACGCAGTATTTT. Protein sequence: CSVDSSGGTDTQYF. The genes are TRBV29-1 and TRBJ2-3; 11 bases are shared with TRBD2. Unmatched junction bases numbered 5, after V lost 6 bases and J lost 3 bases. Germline lookup yields CDR1 SQVTM and CDR2 ANQGSEA. This CDR3 region has 14 residues.

The chain links TRBV6-1 to TRBJ1-2; D gene ambiguous. The ends were cut back, 6 bases at V and 4 bases at J, with 9 bases in the middle. The CDR3 consists of 12 residues. CDR1 and CDR2 from the germline V gene are MNHNS and SASEGT. The CDR3 sequence: CASSQQTYGYTF. In DNA, the CDR3 is TGTGCCAGCAGCCAACAGACCTATGGCTACACCTTC.

This clone has just one count. The V call is TRBV11-1, the J call TRBJ2-1, with D maybe TRBD1 (7 bases). With 0 bases removed from V and 6 bases from J, the gap between germline ends came to 18 bases. Germline CDR1 is SGHAT and CDR2 is FQDESV (reference sequence). CDR3 size: 17 residues. The CDR3 DNA is TGTGCCAGCAGCTTAGCCCGGGGGCAGGGGGATCTCAATGAGCAGTTCTTC. Its translation is CASSLARGQGDLNEQFF.

V usage is TRBV19 and J usage is TRBJ1-4; 7 positions agree with TRBD1. The CDR3 has 14 residues. With 6 bases clipped from V and 6 bases from J, the junction kept 7 bases outside the gene matches. Germline values: CDR1 LNHDA, CDR2 SQIVND (reference sequence). Here the CDR3 DNA reads TGTGCCAGTAGCAAACAGGGGTTTGATGAAAAACTGTTTTTT. Its translation is CASSKQGFDEKLFF.

This rearrangement joins TRBV5-1 to TRBJ1-2; the match to TRBD1 covers 9 bases. The CDR3 runs to 14 residues. V trimming: 0 bases; J trimming: 5 bases; junction bases outside the gene matches: 2. The germline CDR1 and CDR2 sequences are SGHRS and YFSETQ. This CDR3 reads CASSLGGTGYGYTF. The DNA of the CDR3 is TGCGCCAGCAGCTTGGGCGGGACAGGGTATGGCTACACCTTC.

This clone was picked up a small number of times. V usage is TRBV19 and J usage is TRBJ1-5; 8 bases map to TRBD1. In germline, CDR1 is LNHDA, CDR2 SQIVND (reference sequence). With 3 bases clipped from V and 6 bases from J, the junction kept 4 bases outside the gene matches. This CDR3 has 14 residues. The CDR3 here is CASSITRGLQPQHF. Written as DNA, the CDR3 is TGTGCCAGTAGTATTACCAGGGGGCTTCAGCCCCAGCATTTT.

CDR3 amino acids: CASSPFDRITEQYF. CDR3 sequence (DNA): TGTGCCAGCAGTCCCTTTGACAGAATTACCGAGCAGTACTTC. This sequence joins TRBV28 and TRBJ2-7, with a tentative D call TRBD1 (5 bases). V lost 5 bases and J lost 6, with 17 bases in between. The CDR3 sequence is 14 residues long. Germline V gene sequence: CDR1 MDHEN, CDR2 SYDVKM.